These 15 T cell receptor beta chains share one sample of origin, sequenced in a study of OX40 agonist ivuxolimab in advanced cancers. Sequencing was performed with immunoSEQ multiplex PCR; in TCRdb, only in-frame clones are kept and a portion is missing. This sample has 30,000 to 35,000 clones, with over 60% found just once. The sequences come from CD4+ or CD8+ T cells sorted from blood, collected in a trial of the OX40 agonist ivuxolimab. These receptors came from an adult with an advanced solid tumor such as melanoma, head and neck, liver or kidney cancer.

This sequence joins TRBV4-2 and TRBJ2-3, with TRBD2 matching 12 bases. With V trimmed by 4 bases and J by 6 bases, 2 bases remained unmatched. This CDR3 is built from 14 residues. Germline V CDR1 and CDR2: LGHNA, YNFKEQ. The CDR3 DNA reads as TGTGCCAGCAGCCTAACTAGCGGGGGGGATACGCAGTATTTT. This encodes CASSLTSGGDTQYF.

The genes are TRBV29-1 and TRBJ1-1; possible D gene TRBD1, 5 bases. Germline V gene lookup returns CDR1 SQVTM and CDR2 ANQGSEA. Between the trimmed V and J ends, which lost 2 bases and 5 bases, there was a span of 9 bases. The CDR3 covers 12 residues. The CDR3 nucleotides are TGCAGCGTTGAACCGGGGGGGACTGAAGCTTTCTTT. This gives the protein CSVEPGGTEAFF. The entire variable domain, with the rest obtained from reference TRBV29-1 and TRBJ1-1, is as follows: SAVISQKPSRDICQRGTSLTIQCQVDSQVTMMFWYRQQPGQSLTLIATANQGSEATYESGFVIDKFPISRPNLTFSTLTVSNMSPEDSSIYLCSVEPGGTEAFFGQGTRLTVV.

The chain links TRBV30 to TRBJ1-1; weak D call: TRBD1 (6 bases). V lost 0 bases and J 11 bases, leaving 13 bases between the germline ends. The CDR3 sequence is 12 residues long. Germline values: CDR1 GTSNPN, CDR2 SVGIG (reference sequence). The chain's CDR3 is CAWSVRGQGAFF. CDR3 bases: TGTGCCTGGAGTGTAAGAGGGCAGGGGGCTTTCTTT.

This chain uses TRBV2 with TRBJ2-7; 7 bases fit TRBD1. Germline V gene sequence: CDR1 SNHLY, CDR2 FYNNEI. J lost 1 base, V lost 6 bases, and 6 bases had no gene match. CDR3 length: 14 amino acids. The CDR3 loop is CASSARQGSYEQYF. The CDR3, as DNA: TGTGCCAGCAGCGCTAGACAGGGTTCCTACGAGCAGTACTTC.

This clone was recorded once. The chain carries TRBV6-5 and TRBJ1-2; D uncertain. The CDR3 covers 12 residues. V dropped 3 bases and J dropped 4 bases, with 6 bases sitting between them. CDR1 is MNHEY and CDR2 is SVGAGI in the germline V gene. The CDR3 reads CASSYGGYGYTF. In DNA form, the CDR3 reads TGTGCCAGCAGTTATGGAGGCTATGGCTACACCTTC.

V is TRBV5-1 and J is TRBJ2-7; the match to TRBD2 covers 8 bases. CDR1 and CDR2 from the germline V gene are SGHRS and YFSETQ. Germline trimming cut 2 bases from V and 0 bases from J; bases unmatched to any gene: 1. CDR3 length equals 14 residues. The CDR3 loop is CASSFGGVSYEQYF. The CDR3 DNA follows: TGCGCCAGCAGCTTCGGGGGGGTCTCCTACGAGCAGTACTTC.

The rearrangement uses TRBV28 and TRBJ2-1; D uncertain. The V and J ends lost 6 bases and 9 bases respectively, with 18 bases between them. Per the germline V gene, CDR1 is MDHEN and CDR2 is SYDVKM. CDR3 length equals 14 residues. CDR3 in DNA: TGTGCCAGCAGGGGTGGTGGGCAGGCCGGTGAGCAGTTCTTC. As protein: CASRGGGQAGEQFF. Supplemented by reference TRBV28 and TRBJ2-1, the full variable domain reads DVKVTQSSRYLVKRTGEKVFLECVQDMDHENMFWYRQDPGLGLRLIYFSYDVKMKEKGDIPEGYSVSREKKERFSLILESASTNQTSMYLCASRGGGQAGEQFFGPGTRLTVL.

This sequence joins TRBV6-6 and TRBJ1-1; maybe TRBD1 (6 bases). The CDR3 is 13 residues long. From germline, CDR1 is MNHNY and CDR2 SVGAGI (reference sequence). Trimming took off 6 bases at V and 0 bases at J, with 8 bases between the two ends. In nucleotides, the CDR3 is TGTGCCAGCAGCGGACAGCTGAACACTGAAGCTTTCTTT. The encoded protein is CASSGQLNTEAFF.

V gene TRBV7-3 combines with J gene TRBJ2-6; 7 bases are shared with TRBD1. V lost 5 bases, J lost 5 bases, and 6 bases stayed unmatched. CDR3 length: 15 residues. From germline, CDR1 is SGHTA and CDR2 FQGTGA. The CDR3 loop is CASSPGTDWANVLTF. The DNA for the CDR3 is TGTGCCAGCAGCCCCGGGACAGACTGGGCCAACGTCCTGACTTTC.

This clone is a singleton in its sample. Here the CDR3 DNA reads TGCGCCAGCAGCTTCGGGACTAGCGGGGGAACAGATACGCAGTATTTT. Its translation is CASSFGTSGGTDTQYF. J is TRBJ2-3 and V is TRBV5-1; 14 bases agree with TRBD2. The V gene's germline CDR1 is SGHRS and CDR2 YFSETQ. There are 16 residues in the CDR3. The junction had 2 bases not matched to a gene; V was cut back by 2 bases and J by 3 bases.

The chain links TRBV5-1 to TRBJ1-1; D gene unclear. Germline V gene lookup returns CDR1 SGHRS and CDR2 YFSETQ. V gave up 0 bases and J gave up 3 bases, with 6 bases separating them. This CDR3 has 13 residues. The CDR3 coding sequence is TGCGCCAGCAGCTTGGGCTGGGACACTGAAGCTTTCTTT. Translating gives CASSLGWDTEAFF.

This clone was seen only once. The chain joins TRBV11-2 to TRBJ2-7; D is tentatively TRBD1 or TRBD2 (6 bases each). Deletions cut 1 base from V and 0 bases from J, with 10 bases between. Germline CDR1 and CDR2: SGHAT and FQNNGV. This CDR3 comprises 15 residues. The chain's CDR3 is CASSLVTGASYEQYF. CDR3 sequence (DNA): TGTGCCAGCAGCTTAGTGACGGGGGCCTCCTACGAGCAGTACTTC.

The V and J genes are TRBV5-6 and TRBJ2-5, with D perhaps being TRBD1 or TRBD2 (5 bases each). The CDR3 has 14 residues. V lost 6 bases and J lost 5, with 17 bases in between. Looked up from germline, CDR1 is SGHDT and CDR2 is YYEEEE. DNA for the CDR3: TGTGCCAGCACCGACGTCGGGGCCGCGGAGACCCAGTACTTC. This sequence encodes CASTDVGAAETQYF.

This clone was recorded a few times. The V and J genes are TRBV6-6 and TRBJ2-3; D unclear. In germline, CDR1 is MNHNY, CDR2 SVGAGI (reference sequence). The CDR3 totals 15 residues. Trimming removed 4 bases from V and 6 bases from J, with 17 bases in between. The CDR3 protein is CASSSDLVWGDTQYF. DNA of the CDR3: TGTGCCAGCAGTTCCGACCTAGTTTGGGGTGATACGCAGTATTTT.

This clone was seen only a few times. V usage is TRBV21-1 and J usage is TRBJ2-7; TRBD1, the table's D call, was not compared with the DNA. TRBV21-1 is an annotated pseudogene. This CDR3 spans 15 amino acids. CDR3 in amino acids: CASSILRQGAYEQYF. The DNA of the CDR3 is TGTGCCAGCAGCATCCTAAGACAGGGGGCTTACGAGCAGTACTTC.